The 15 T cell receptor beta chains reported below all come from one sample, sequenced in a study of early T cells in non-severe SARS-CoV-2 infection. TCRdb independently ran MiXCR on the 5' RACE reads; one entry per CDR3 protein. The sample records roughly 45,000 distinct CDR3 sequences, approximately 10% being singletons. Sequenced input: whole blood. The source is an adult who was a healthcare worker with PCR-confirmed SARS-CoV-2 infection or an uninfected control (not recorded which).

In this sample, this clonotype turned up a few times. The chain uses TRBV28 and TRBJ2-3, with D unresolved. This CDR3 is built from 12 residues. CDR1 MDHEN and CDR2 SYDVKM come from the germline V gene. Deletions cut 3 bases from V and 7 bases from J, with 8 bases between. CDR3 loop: CASSFRRNTQYF. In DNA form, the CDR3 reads TGTGCCAGCAGTTTTCGAAGAAATACGCAGTATTTT. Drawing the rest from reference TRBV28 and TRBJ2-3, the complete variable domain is DVKVTQSSRYLVKRTGEKVFLECVQDMDHENMFWYRQDPGLGLRLIYFSYDVKMKEKGDIPEGYSVSREKKERFSLILESASTNQTSMYLCASSFRRNTQYFGPGTRLTVL.

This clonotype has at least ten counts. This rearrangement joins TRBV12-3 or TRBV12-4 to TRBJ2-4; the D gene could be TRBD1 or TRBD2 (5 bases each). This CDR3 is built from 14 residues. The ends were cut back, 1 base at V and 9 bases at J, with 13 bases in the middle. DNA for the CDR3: TGTGCCAGCAGTTTAGGGCAGGGAGTGGGCATTCAGTACTTC. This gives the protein CASSLGQGVGIQYF.

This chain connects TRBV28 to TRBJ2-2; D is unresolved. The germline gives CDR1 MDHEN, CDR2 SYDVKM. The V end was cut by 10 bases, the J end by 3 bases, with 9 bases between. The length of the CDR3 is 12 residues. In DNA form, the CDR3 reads TGTGCCACCACAAAAGACACCGGGGAGCTGTTTTTT. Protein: CATTKDTGELFF.

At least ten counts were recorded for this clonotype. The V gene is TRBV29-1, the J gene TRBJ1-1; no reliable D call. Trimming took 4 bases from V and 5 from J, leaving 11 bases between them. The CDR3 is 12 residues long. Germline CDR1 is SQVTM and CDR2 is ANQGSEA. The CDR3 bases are TGCAGCGTTGTCGAGGGAATGACTGAAGCTTTCTTT. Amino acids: CSVVEGMTEAFF.

The CDR3 region is CASSLLTPLNEQFF. DNA of the CDR3: TGTGCCAGCAGTTTGTTAACTCCATTAAATGAGCAGTTCTTC. The chain joins TRBV27 to TRBJ2-1; no clear D. V shed 3 bases and J shed 7 bases, with 13 bases lying between them. The CDR3 has 14 residues. CDR1 is MNHEY and CDR2 is SMNVEV in the germline V gene (reference sequence).

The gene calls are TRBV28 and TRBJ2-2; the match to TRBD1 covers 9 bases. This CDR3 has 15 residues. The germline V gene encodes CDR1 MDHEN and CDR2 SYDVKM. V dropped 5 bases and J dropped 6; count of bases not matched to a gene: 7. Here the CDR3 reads CASSIIQGAAGELFF. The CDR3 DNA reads TGTGCCAGCAGTATAATACAGGGGGCCGCCGGGGAGCTGTTTTTT.

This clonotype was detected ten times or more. CDR3 amino acids: CASSLSLRDLFF. DNA of the CDR3: TGTGCCAGCAGCTTAAGTCTCAGGGATCTGTTTTTT. This chain joins TRBV7-8 and TRBJ1-4; D possibly corresponds to TRBD1 (5 bases). V was pared by 2 bases and J by 14 bases, with 12 bases between. The germline CDR1 and CDR2 sequences are SGHVS and FQNEAQ. The CDR3 contains 12 residues. The full variable domain, completed using reference TRBV7-8 and TRBJ1-4, is GAGVSQSPRYKVAKRGQDVALRCDPISGHVSLFWYQQALGQGPEFLTYFQNEAQLDKSGLPSDRFFAERPEGSVSTLKIQRTQQEDSAVYLCASSLSLRDLFFGSGTQLSVL.

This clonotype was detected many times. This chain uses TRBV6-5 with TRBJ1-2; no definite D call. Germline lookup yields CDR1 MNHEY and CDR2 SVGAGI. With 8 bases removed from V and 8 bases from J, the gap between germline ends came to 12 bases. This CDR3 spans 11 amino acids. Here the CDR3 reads CASLTPDGYTF. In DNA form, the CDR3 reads TGTGCCAGCCTTACCCCAGACGGCTACACCTTC.

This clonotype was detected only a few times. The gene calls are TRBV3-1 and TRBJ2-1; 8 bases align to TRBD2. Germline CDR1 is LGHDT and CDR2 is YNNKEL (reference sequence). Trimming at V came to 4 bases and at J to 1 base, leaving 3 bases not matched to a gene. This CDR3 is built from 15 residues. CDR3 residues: CASSLTSGSYNEQFF. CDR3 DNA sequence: TGTGCCAGCAGCCTCACTAGCGGATCCTACAATGAGCAGTTCTTC.

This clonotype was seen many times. In nucleotides, the CDR3 is TGTGCCATGAGAAGGACGGAGAACACTGAAGCTTTCTTT. It specifies CAMRRTENTEAFF. The chain couples TRBV10-3 to TRBJ1-1; D remains unclear. This CDR3 has 13 residues. V lost 9 bases, J lost 1 base, and 12 bases lay in between. Germline V gives CDR1 ENHRY, CDR2 SYGVKD.

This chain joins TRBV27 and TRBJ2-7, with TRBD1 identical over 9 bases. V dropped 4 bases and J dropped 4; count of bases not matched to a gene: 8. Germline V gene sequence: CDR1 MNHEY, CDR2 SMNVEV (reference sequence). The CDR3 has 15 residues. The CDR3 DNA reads TGTGCCAGCAGTTCCCCGGGACAGGGAATTTACGAGCAGTACTTC. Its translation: CASSSPGQGIYEQYF.

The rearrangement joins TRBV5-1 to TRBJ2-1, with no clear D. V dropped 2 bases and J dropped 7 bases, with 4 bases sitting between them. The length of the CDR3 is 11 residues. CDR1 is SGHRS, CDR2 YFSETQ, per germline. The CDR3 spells CASSFVNEQFF. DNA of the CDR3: TGCGCCAGCAGCTTTGTAAATGAGCAGTTCTTC.

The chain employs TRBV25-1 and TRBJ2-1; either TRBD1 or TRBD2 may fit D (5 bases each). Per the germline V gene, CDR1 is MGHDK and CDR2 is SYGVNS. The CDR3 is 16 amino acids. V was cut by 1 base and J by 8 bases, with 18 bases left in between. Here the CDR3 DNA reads TGTGCCAGCAGTGAATTTGTGGGGGAATCCGGGGATGAGCAGTTCTTC. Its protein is CASSEFVGESGDEQFF.

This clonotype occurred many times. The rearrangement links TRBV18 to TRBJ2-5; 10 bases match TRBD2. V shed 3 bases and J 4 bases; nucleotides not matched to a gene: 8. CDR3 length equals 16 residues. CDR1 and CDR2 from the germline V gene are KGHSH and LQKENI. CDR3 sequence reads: CASSPFSGRATETQYF. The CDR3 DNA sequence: TGTGCCAGCTCACCTTTCAGCGGGAGGGCCACAGAGACCCAGTACTTC.

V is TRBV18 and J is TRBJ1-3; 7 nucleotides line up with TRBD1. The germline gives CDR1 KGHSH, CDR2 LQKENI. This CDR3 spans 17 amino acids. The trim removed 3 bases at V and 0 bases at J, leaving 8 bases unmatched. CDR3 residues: CASSPKPTGRSGNTIYF. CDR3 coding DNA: TGTGCCAGCTCACCGAAACCGACAGGGCGCTCTGGAAACACCATATATTTT.